The 18 T cell receptor beta chains in this list originate from one sample, sequenced in a study of cytomegalovirus exposure and HLA in healthy donors. PCR used 60 Vbeta primers and 13 Jbeta primers. Sequenced by immunoSEQ multiplex PCR; TCRdb stores in-frame clones only, minus some. This sample yields 150,000 to 200,000 clones, of which about 79% are seen a single time; roughly 6.5% belongs to the top ten. The sample comprised PBMCs. These receptors all stem from a man aged 50-60 years in good health and CMV-seropositive.

CDR3 nucleotides: TGTGCCAGCAGCTTAGGACTAGCGGGGGACCAGTACCAAGAGACCCAGTACTTC. This translates into CASSLGLAGDQYQETQYF. The chain employs TRBV5-4 and TRBJ2-5; 13 bases are shared with TRBD2. Germline trimming cut 2 bases from V and 0 bases from J; bases unmatched to any gene: 7. The CDR3 loop spans 18 amino acids. The V gene's germline CDR1 is SGHNT and CDR2 YYREEE (reference sequence).

V gene TRBV2 combines with J gene TRBJ2-5; 7 bases map to TRBD2. The CDR3 consists of 16 residues. J lost 3 bases, V lost 7 bases, and 14 bases had no gene match. Germline-derived CDR1 and CDR2 are SNHLY and FYNNEI. The CDR3 DNA reads as TGTGCCAGCACCCGAGAGGCTGGGGCGGGGGAAGAGACCCAGTACTTC. Translated: CASTREAGAGEETQYF.

A single count supports this clone. The chain combines TRBV19 with TRBJ1-2, with D perhaps TRBD1 (6 bases). This CDR3 has 12 amino acids. V lost 7 bases and J lost 8, with 14 bases in between. Germline CDR1 LNHDA, CDR2 SQIVND (reference sequence). For the CDR3, the DNA is TGTGCCAGTAAGCAGGGGATGTGGGGCTACACCTTC. Translating it yields CASKQGMWGYTF. Combining the CDR3 with reference TRBV19 and TRBJ1-2 gives the whole variable domain DGGITQSPKYLFRKEGQNVTLSCEQNLNHDAMYWYRQDPGQGLRLIYYSQIVNDFQKGDIAEGYSVSREKKESFPLTVTSAQKNPTAFYLCASKQGMWGYTFGSGTRLTVV.

A single count supports this clone. V usage is TRBV6-5 and J usage is TRBJ1-4, with a possible D match to TRBD1 (6 bases). Germline V gene lookup returns CDR1 MNHEY and CDR2 SVGAGI. There are 15 residues in the CDR3. V lost 6 bases and J lost 0, with 11 bases in between. CDR3 residues: CASSPQGSTNEKLFF. CDR3 nucleotides: TGTGCCAGCAGCCCACAGGGCTCAACTAATGAAAAACTGTTTTTT.

This chain joins TRBV2 and TRBJ2-1, with 11 bases fitting TRBD2. From germline, CDR1 is SNHLY and CDR2 FYNNEI. V shed 7 bases, J shed 10 bases, and the junction held 6 bases outside the gene matches. The CDR3 contains 13 residues. The CDR3: CASTGLAGIEQFF. The CDR3 bases are TGTGCCAGCACAGGACTAGCGGGCATCGAGCAGTTCTTC.

Here the CDR3 reads CASSRVVDAEAFF. In DNA, the CDR3 is TGTGCCAGTAGCAGGGTCGTGGACGCTGAAGCTTTCTTT. V usage is TRBV19 and J usage is TRBJ1-1; D is possibly TRBD1 (5 bases). Germline V CDR1 and CDR2: LNHDA, SQIVND (reference sequence). V was cut by 6 bases and J by 6 bases, with 14 bases left in between. The length of the CDR3 is 13 residues.

V and J are TRBV9 and TRBJ2-2; D is perhaps TRBD2 (5 bases). Germline CDR1 SGDLS, CDR2 YYNGEE. The CDR3 contains 15 residues. V was shortened by 1 base and J by 4 bases, with 11 bases between the two germline ends. The chain's CDR3 is CASSVKARGTGELFF. The CDR3 region has the DNA TGTGCCAGCAGCGTAAAGGCCCGGGGCACCGGGGAGCTGTTTTTT.

This clone was observed a few times. The chain is built from TRBV4-1 and TRBJ2-2, with D possibly being TRBD2 (6 bases). The V gene's germline CDR1 is MGHRA and CDR2 YSYEKL. Trimming stripped 3 bases from V and 4 bases from J, with 15 bases between. This CDR3 comprises 16 residues. CDR3 sequence (DNA): TGCGCCAGCAGCCACTTCGCTCGGAGGGGCACCGGGGAGCTGTTTTTT. Amino acid sequence: CASSHFARRGTGELFF.

The chain uses TRBV2 and TRBJ2-6, with D possibly TRBD2 on 6 matching bases. Germline V gives CDR1 SNHLY, CDR2 FYNNEI. Trimming left V 8 bases short and J 3 bases short, with 14 bases between. CDR3 length equals 15 residues. The CDR3 DNA sequence: TGTGCCAGCGCGGGACGCCTGAGTGGGGCCAACGTCCTGACTTTC. Translating it yields CASAGRLSGANVLTF.

The CDR3 DNA sequence: TGTGCCAGCAGCCCGGGGGAGCTTAATGAAAAACTGTTTTTT. Translation: CASSPGELNEKLFF. The chain couples TRBV6-1 to TRBJ1-4; possibly TRBD1 for D (5 bases). The CDR3 is made up of 14 amino acids. Germline V lookup: CDR1 MNHNS, CDR2 SASEGT. V lost 6 bases and J 4 bases, leaving 12 bases between the germline ends.

This chain connects TRBV4-1 to TRBJ2-1, with 8 bases fitting TRBD2. CDR1 and CDR2 (germline): MGHRA, YSYEKL. This CDR3 region has 15 residues. Trimming removed 1 base from V and 2 bases from J; junction bases left unmatched: 1. CDR3 amino acids: CASSQAGGAYNEQFF. The DNA of the CDR3 is TGCGCCAGCAGCCAAGCCGGGGGGGCCTACAATGAGCAGTTCTTC.

The chain employs TRBV6-6 and TRBJ2-3; D is unresolved. CDR3 length equals 14 residues. In germline, CDR1 is MNHNY, CDR2 SVGAGI (reference sequence). V lost 0 bases, J lost 6 bases, and 10 bases lay in between. The CDR3 is CASSYSEMRDTQYF. CDR3 nucleotide sequence: TGTGCCAGCAGTTACTCGGAGATGAGGGATACGCAGTATTTT.

The J gene is TRBJ1-5, the V gene TRBV10-3, with 8 bases aligning to TRBD1. CDR1 is ENHRY, CDR2 SYGVKD, per germline. V lost 4 bases and J lost 0; bases outside the gene matches: 17. The CDR3 contains 20 residues. CDR3 in DNA: TGTGCCATCAGTGCTCACCAGACAGGGGCGGAGGGTTATAGCAATCAGCCCCAGCATTTT. Encoded protein: CAISAHQTGAEGYSNQPQHF.

The CDR3 nucleotides read TGTGCCAGCAGCAACCCGGGACGGGGACGGGGGGAGCAGTACTTC. Amino acids: CASSNPGRGRGEQYF. The chain links TRBV6-1 to TRBJ2-7, with a weak D call TRBD2 (6 bases). Germline-derived CDR1 and CDR2 are MNHNS and SASEGT. The CDR3 has 15 amino acids. Trimming took off 6 bases at V and 7 bases at J, with 22 bases between the two ends.

The gene calls are TRBV6-4 and TRBJ1-1, with 10 bases identical to TRBD1. V dropped 9 bases and J dropped 2; count of bases not matched to a gene: 9. CDR1 is MRHNA and CDR2 is SNTAGT in the germline V gene. The CDR3 has 15 amino acids. CDR3 bases: TGTGCCAGGGAGATGACAGGGGGCTACAACACTGAAGCTTTCTTT. The encoded protein is CAREMTGGYNTEAFF.

The V call is TRBV4-1, the J call TRBJ1-4; unclear D gene. Trimming took 3 bases from V and 8 from J, leaving 7 bases between them. The CDR3 has 12 residues. The germline V gene encodes CDR1 MGHRA and CDR2 YSYEKL. CDR3 protein: CASSHNYEKLFF. The CDR3 DNA sequence: TGCGCCAGCAGCCATAACTACGAAAAACTGTTTTTT.

CDR3 DNA sequence: TGCGCCAGCAGTCACCCCTCGTCCGGACTGCCGCGCGAGCAGTACGTC. Its translation: CASSHPSSGLPREQYV. The chain recombines TRBV23-1 with TRBJ2-7; a weak D match, TRBD2 (5 bases). Being an ORF, TRBV23-1 has a function that is uncertain. V lost 3 bases to trimming and J lost 6 bases, with 21 bases between them. The CDR3 length is 16 residues.

The chain employs TRBV21-1 and TRBJ1-1. TRBV21-1 constitutes a pseudogene. The CDR3 runs 14 residues. Written as DNA, the CDR3 is TGTGCCAGCAGCAAACATTATGGAGACACTGAAGCTTTCTTT. Protein sequence: CASSKHYGDTEAFF.